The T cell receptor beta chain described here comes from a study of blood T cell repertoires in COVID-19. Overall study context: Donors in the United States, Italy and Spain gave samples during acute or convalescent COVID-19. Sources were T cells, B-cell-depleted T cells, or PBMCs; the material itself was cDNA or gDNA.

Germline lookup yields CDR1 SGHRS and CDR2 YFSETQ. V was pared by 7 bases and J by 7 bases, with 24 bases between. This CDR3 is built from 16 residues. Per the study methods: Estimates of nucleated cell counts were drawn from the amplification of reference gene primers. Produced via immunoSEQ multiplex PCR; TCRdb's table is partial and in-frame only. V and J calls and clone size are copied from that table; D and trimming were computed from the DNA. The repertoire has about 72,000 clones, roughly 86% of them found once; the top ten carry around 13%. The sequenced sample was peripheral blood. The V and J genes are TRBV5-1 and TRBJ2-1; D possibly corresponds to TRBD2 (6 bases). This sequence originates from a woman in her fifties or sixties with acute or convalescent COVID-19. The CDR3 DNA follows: TGCGCCAGCGGTCCTCAAGACGCGGCGGGGAGGAATGAGCAGTTCTTC. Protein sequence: CASGPQDAAGRNEQFF. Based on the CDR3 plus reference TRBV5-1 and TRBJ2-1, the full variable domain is KAGVTQTPRYLIKTRGQQVTLSCSPISGHRSVSWYQQTPGQGLQFLFEYFSETQRNKGNFPGRFSGRQFSNSRSEMNVSTLELGDSALYLCASGPQDAAGRNEQFFGPGTRLTVL.